The next 27 T cell receptor beta chains were all read from a single sample in a study of immune cell composition in non-small cell lung cancer. Normal lung was taken at the farthest possible site, at least 3 cm from tumour. The protocol was immunoSEQ multiplex PCR, while the TCRdb copy is restricted to in-frame clones and leaves out a portion. Of 2,000 or so clones listed, more than 60% are singletons. The material sequenced was non-adjacent lung tissue. The receptors come from a human donor with non-small cell lung cancer.

The chain links TRBV21-1 to TRBJ2-1; TRBD2, the table's D call, lacks a check against the DNA. TRBV21-1 corresponds to a pseudogene. The CDR3 is 14 amino acids. The CDR3 loop reads CANQRERSYNEQFF. CDR3 DNA sequence: TGTGCCAACCAGCGGGAGCGGTCCTACAATGAGCAGTTCTTC.

The CDR3 spells CASSPLRTALSTDTQYF. The CDR3 DNA follows: TGTGCCAGCTCACCACTTCGGACAGCACTCAGCACAGATACGCAGTATTTT. The rearrangement joins TRBV18 to TRBJ2-3; the D gene is possibly TRBD1 (6 bases). Trimming left V 1 base short and J 0 bases short, with 14 bases between. This CDR3 region has 17 residues. Germline lookup yields CDR1 KGHSH and CDR2 LQKENI.

The chain combines TRBV5-4 with TRBJ2-7; D is perhaps TRBD1 (5 bases). CDR1 and CDR2 (germline): SGHNT, YYREEE (reference sequence). The CDR3 length is 14 residues. V was shortened by 0 bases and J by 5 bases, with 12 bases between the two germline ends. The CDR3 reads CASSLDAGSNEQYF. The CDR3 region has the DNA TGTGCCAGCAGCTTGGATGCAGGGTCGAACGAGCAGTACTTC. Supplemented by reference TRBV5-4 and TRBJ2-7, the full variable domain reads ETGVTQSPTHLIKTRGQQVTLRCSSQSGHNTVSWYQQALGQGPQFIFQYYREEENGRGNFPPRFSGLQFPNYSSELNVNALELDDSALYLCASSLDAGSNEQYFGPGTRLTVT.

DNA of the CDR3: TGTGCCAGCAGCCCGGGACAGGGCTATCAGCCCCAGCATTTT. This encodes CASSPGQGYQPQHF. This chain uses TRBV2 with TRBJ1-5; 9 nucleotides match TRBD1. There are 14 residues in the CDR3. Germline V gene sequence: CDR1 SNHLY, CDR2 FYNNEI. The V segment lost 6 bases and the J segment 5 bases; nucleotides outside the gene matches: 5.

The V and J genes are TRBV6-5 and TRBJ2-1; TRBD2 aligns across 11 bases. The length of the CDR3 is 16 residues. With V trimmed by 0 bases and J by 7 bases, 5 bases remained unmatched. Germline V CDR1 and CDR2: MNHEY, SVGAGI. The DNA for the CDR3 is TGTGCCAGCAGTTACTCGATAGCGGGGGGGGAAAATGAGCAGTTCTTC. Amino acids: CASSYSIAGGENEQFF.

The chain uses TRBV27 and TRBJ1-2; possibly TRBD1 for D (5 bases). This CDR3 region has 13 residues. Per the germline V gene, CDR1 is MNHEY and CDR2 is SMNVEV (reference sequence). Trimming shortened V by 6 bases and J by 8 bases, and 16 bases separated the two germline ends. This chain's CDR3 is CASRSSRGWGYTF. The CDR3, as DNA: TGTGCCAGCAGAAGCAGTAGGGGCTGGGGCTACACCTTC.

In its sample, this clone was seen a few times. V and J are TRBV6-5 and TRBJ1-1, with a tentative D call TRBD1 (6 bases). Germline V gives CDR1 MNHEY, CDR2 SVGAGI. There are 14 residues in the CDR3. Trimming shortened V by 1 base and J by 4 bases, and 10 bases separated the two germline ends. The CDR3, as DNA: TGTGCCAGCAGTTACTTCGGACAGACCACTGAAGCTTTCTTT. It is translated as CASSYFGQTTEAFF.

The CDR3 sequence is CASSQGGLGGDADTQYF. CDR3 nucleotide sequence: TGTGCCAGCAGCCAAGGGGGCCTCGGCGGGGACGCAGATACGCAGTATTTT. This sequence joins TRBV4-2 and TRBJ2-3; D may be TRBD2 (6 bases). Germline V CDR1 and CDR2: LGHNA, YNFKEQ. Trimming shortened V by 1 base and J by 4 bases, and 18 bases separated the two germline ends. This CDR3 spans 17 amino acids.

This rearrangement joins TRBV7-9 to TRBJ1-3; D unresolved. This CDR3 comprises 12 residues. V was clipped by 2 bases and J by 11 bases, with 10 bases between them. Germline CDR1 SEHNR, CDR2 FQNEAQ (reference sequence). CDR3 coding DNA: TGTGCCAGCAGCTTATATTTCCCCTCCATATATTTT. It encodes CASSLYFPSIYF.

The chain links TRBV6-1 to TRBJ2-1, with 8 bases lining up with TRBD2. Germline-derived CDR1 and CDR2 are MNHNS and SASEGT. The CDR3 length is 17 residues. The ends lost 3 bases at V and 8 bases at J; junction bases unmatched: 15. The CDR3 reads CASSDKSWLAGQDEQFF. The CDR3 DNA reads TGTGCCAGCAGTGATAAGTCGTGGCTAGCGGGTCAGGATGAGCAGTTCTTC.

The genes are TRBV27 and TRBJ2-5; TRBD1 agrees at 7 bases. CDR1 is MNHEY and CDR2 is SMNVEV in the germline V gene (reference sequence). With V trimmed by 10 bases and J by 4 bases, 9 bases remained unmatched. The CDR3 length is 13 residues. CDR3 residues: CATRGQGVETQYF. The CDR3 DNA reads as TGTGCCACCCGCGGCCAGGGGGTAGAGACCCAGTACTTC.

This chain connects TRBV7-8 to TRBJ1-2; D possibly corresponds to TRBD1 (6 bases). The V gene's germline CDR1 is SGHVS and CDR2 FQNEAQ. Trimming removed 2 bases from V and 7 bases from J, with 11 bases in between. The CDR3 spans 13 residues. CDR3 nucleotides: TGTGCCAGCAGCTTATTCAGGGGCGGTGGCTACACCTTC. Its translation: CASSLFRGGGYTF.

This clone showed up just once. The J gene is TRBJ2-5, the V gene TRBV7-2, with 7 bases lining up with TRBD2. V lost 4 bases and J lost 9; bases outside the gene matches: 2. There are 11 residues in the CDR3. CDR1 SGHTA and CDR2 FQGNSA come from the germline V gene. CDR3 bases: TGTGCCAGCAGCTCGGGGGGAGCCCAGTACTTC. Protein sequence: CASSSGGAQYF.

Here the CDR3 reads CASSLGGQSSYEQYF. The CDR3 coding sequence is TGTGCCAGCAGCTTAGGGGGACAGAGCTCCTACGAGCAGTACTTC. This rearrangement joins TRBV7-8 to TRBJ2-7, with TRBD1 identical over 7 bases. This CDR3 has 15 amino acids. Trimming removed 1 base from V and 0 bases from J; junction bases left unmatched: 3. From germline, CDR1 is SGHVS and CDR2 FQNEAQ. Full variable domain (remainder filled in from reference TRBV7-8 and TRBJ2-7): GAGVSQSPRYKVAKRGQDVALRCDPISGHVSLFWYQQALGQGPEFLTYFQNEAQLDKSGLPSDRFFAERPEGSVSTLKIQRTQQEDSAVYLCASSLGGQSSYEQYFGPGTRLTVT.

This clone was seen once. This chain links TRBV11-2 with TRBJ1-2; possibly TRBD1 for D (5 bases). V was trimmed by 2 bases and J by 4 bases, leaving 14 bases between them. The CDR3 consists of 15 residues. The V gene's germline CDR1 is SGHAT and CDR2 FQNNGV. CDR3 sequence: CASSLNQGGSYGYTF. DNA for the CDR3: TGTGCCAGCAGCTTAAATCAGGGAGGGAGCTATGGCTACACCTTC.

The chain links TRBV5-6 to TRBJ2-7; weak D call: TRBD2 (6 bases). The CDR3 is 13 residues long. In germline, CDR1 is SGHDT, CDR2 YYEEEE. The V and J ends lost 5 bases and 3 bases respectively, with 12 bases between them. CDR3 sequence reads: CASSRGTLYEQYF. The CDR3 region has the DNA TGTGCCAGCAGTCGGGGGACTCTCTACGAGCAGTACTTC.

The chain couples TRBV7-9 to TRBJ2-7; a possible D gene is TRBD2 (6 bases). CDR1 is SEHNR, CDR2 FQNEAQ, per germline (reference sequence). V gave up 4 bases and J gave up 6 bases, with 22 bases separating them. The length of the CDR3 is 16 residues. The CDR3 is CASSSRGGPKEVEQYF. DNA for the CDR3: TGTGCCAGCAGCTCCCGCGGAGGGCCTAAAGAAGTCGAGCAGTACTTC.

This chain joins TRBV29-1 and TRBJ2-2; TRBD2 matches 7 bases. The CDR3 loop spans 13 amino acids. The germline gives CDR1 SQVTM, CDR2 ANQGSEA. J was trimmed by 5 bases and V by 5 bases; bases with no gene match: 5. In nucleotides, the CDR3 is TGCAGCGTTTCAGAGGGAGGGACCGGGGAGCTGTTTTTT. This codes for CSVSEGGTGELFF.

The chain combines TRBV25-1 with TRBJ1-2; D is perhaps TRBD1 (6 bases). Germline V gene data show CDR1 as MGHDK and CDR2 as SYGVNS. The ends were cut back, 4 bases at V and 4 bases at J, with 19 bases in the middle. CDR3 length equals 16 residues. The CDR3: CASSGRDRFLSYGYTF. In DNA form, the CDR3 reads TGTGCCAGCAGTGGCAGAGACAGGTTTTTAAGCTATGGCTACACCTTC.

The rearrangement links TRBV5-1 to TRBJ2-3, with D unclear. Looked up from germline, CDR1 is SGHRS and CDR2 is YFSETQ. Trimming stripped 5 bases from V and 2 bases from J, with 12 bases between. The CDR3 is 14 residues long. CDR3 coding DNA: TGCGCCAGCAGATTAGCTGTTGTCACAGATACGCAGTATTTT. This sequence encodes CASRLAVVTDTQYF.

The CDR3: CASSRNAGDEKLFF. The CDR3 DNA sequence: TGCGCCAGCAGCCGAAACGCGGGGGATGAAAAACTGTTTTTT. J is TRBJ1-4 and V is TRBV5-1, with D tentatively TRBD1 (5 bases). The CDR3 totals 14 residues. The germline V gene has CDR1 SGHRS and CDR2 YFSETQ. Trimming removed 4 bases from V and 6 bases from J, with 13 bases in between. Based on the CDR3 plus reference TRBV5-1 and TRBJ1-4, the full variable domain is KAGVTQTPRYLIKTRGQQVTLSCSPISGHRSVSWYQQTPGQGLQFLFEYFSETQRNKGNFPGRFSGRQFSNSRSEMNVSTLELGDSALYLCASSRNAGDEKLFFGSGTQLSVL.

This clone appeared a single time. The rearrangement links TRBV27 to TRBJ2-5; D uncertain. V lost 5 bases, J lost 7 bases, and 8 bases lay in between. Germline CDR1 is MNHEY and CDR2 is SMNVEV (reference sequence). The CDR3 totals 11 residues. The CDR3, as DNA: TGTGCCAGCAGTACTGCAGGGACCCAGTACTTC. Amino acids: CASSTAGTQYF.

The V and J genes are TRBV6-6 and TRBJ1-2, with 11 bases fitting TRBD1. This CDR3 spans 15 amino acids. Germline CDR1 MNHNY, CDR2 SVGAGI (reference sequence). The junction had 6 bases not matched to a gene; V was cut back by 2 bases and J by 7 bases. CDR3 nucleotide sequence: TGTGCCAGCAGTTACGACCCCGGACAGGGGGCTGGCTACACCTTC. This encodes CASSYDPGQGAGYTF.

This clone has more than one count but fewer than ten. The J gene is TRBJ2-7, the V gene TRBV27, with D possibly being TRBD2 (6 bases). CDR3 length: 13 amino acids. V was cut by 2 bases and J by 5 bases, with 10 bases left in between. CDR1 and CDR2 from the germline V gene are MNHEY and SMNVEV (reference sequence). The chain's CDR3 is CASSLNREHEQYF. The CDR3 DNA is TGTGCCAGCAGTTTAAACCGGGAGCACGAGCAGTACTTC.

The chain combines TRBV15 with TRBJ1-1; D is unclear. CDR3 length: 13 amino acids. Germline V gene data show CDR1 as LNHNV and CDR2 as YYDKDF (reference sequence). The V end was cut by 1 base, the J end by 4 bases, with 7 bases between. The CDR3 loop reads CATSRGRSTEAFF. CDR3 DNA sequence: TGTGCCACCAGCAGAGGCAGGTCCACTGAAGCTTTCTTT.

This chain links TRBV5-1 with TRBJ1-1; TRBD1 is a possible D gene (5 bases). V was shortened by 5 bases and J by 7 bases, with 18 bases between the two germline ends. Looked up from germline, CDR1 is SGHRS and CDR2 is YFSETQ. The CDR3 runs to 14 residues. The CDR3 spells CASRGGGSGLEAFF. The CDR3 region has the DNA TGCGCCAGCAGGGGCGGGGGGAGCGGCCTTGAAGCTTTCTTT.

V usage is TRBV4-2 and J usage is TRBJ1-4; the D is unclear. Trimming cost V 4 bases and J 2 bases, with 11 bases left between them. Germline V lookup: CDR1 LGHNA, CDR2 YNFKEQ. The CDR3 runs to 15 residues. DNA of the CDR3: TGTGCCAGCAGCCGGGAGGTCGGGACTAATGAAAAACTGTTTTTT. This translates into CASSREVGTNEKLFF.